Shown below are 30 T cell receptor beta chains from a single sample sequenced in a study of human T cells and chemical hapten exposure. Time point described: patch test 2, 6 weeks after DPC sensitization. The sample's treatment: therapeutic diphenylcyclopropenone sensitization with weekly scalp DPC. TCRdb reprocessed the RACE reads with MiXCR, giving one entry per CDR3 protein. Of 110,000 to 150,000 distinct CDR3 sequences in the sample, approximately 10% are singletons; the top ten hold 1.4%. Source: whole blood, taken in connection with sensitization to the hapten diphenylcyclopropenone (DPC). The source is a woman in her 50s with alopecia areata. Some clones in this sample may be carry-over from other donors' samples.

This clonotype has only a few counts. V is TRBV29-1 and J is TRBJ2-7; TRBD1 matches 8 bases. The ends lost 8 bases at V and 2 bases at J; junction bases unmatched: 2. This CDR3 region has 11 residues. The germline gives CDR1 SQVTM, CDR2 ANQGSEA. The CDR3 loop is CSIRGPYEQYF. DNA of the CDR3: TGCAGCATCAGGGGGCCCTACGAGCAGTACTTC.

The table lists this clonotype with a few counts. The V call is TRBV7-2, the J call TRBJ1-5; D ambiguous. V was shortened by 5 bases and J by 11 bases, with 16 bases between the two germline ends. The germline V gene encodes CDR1 SGHTA and CDR2 FQGNSA. This CDR3 region has 13 residues. CDR3 nucleotide sequence: TGTGCCAGCAGCCCCCGTCGGCTGTCCGCCCAGCATTTT. Translated: CASSPRRLSAQHF.

The rearrangement uses TRBV2 and TRBJ1-1; a possible D gene is TRBD1 (6 bases). V dropped 5 bases and J dropped 5 bases, with 12 bases sitting between them. Germline loops: CDR1 SNHLY, CDR2 FYNNEI. This CDR3 region has 13 residues. This CDR3 reads CASSRQGMTEAFF. CDR3 in DNA: TGTGCCAGCAGTCGGCAGGGGATGACTGAAGCTTTCTTT. Drawing the rest from reference TRBV2 and TRBJ1-1, the complete variable domain is EPEVTQTPSHQVTQMGQEVILRCVPISNHLYFYWYRQILGQKVEFLVSFYNNEISEKSEIFDDQFSVERPDGSNFTLKIRSTKLEDSAMYFCASSRQGMTEAFFGQGTRLTVV.

V gene TRBV20-1 combines with J gene TRBJ2-2; 10 bases align to TRBD1. The CDR3 loop spans 13 amino acids. V lost 5 bases, J lost 4 bases, and 1 base stayed unmatched. Germline values: CDR1 DFQATT, CDR2 SNEGSKA (reference sequence). CDR3: CSADRGRTGELFF. As DNA, the CDR3 is TGCAGTGCTGACAGGGGGCGCACCGGGGAGCTGTTTTTT.

As for this clonotype: A much bigger clone sits one base away, suggesting this may be a read error. This chain connects TRBV7-2 to TRBJ2-5; TRBD2 matches 7 bases. The germline V gene encodes CDR1 SGHTA and CDR2 FQGNSA. CDR3 length equals 14 residues. The CDR3 region has the DNA TGTGCCAGAAGCTACGGGGGGAGCCAAGAGACCCAGTACTTC. Encoded protein: CARSYGGSQETQYF.

The sample holds a few counts of this clonotype. V is TRBV20-1 and J is TRBJ2-5; 9 nucleotides agree with TRBD2. Unmatched junction bases numbered 7, after V lost 0 bases and J lost 2 bases. Germline loops: CDR1 DFQATT, CDR2 SNEGSKA (reference sequence). The CDR3 runs 16 residues. In DNA, the CDR3 is TGCAGTGCTAGAGACGTGACTAGCGGAGAGCAAGAGACCCAGTACTTC. It translates to CSARDVTSGEQETQYF.

V usage is TRBV3-1 and J usage is TRBJ2-4; D gene uncertain. Germline CDR1 reads LGHDT; CDR2 reads YNNKEL (reference sequence). V was trimmed by 3 bases and J by 7 bases, leaving 10 bases between them. This CDR3 is built from 13 residues. Here the CDR3 reads CASSQVTTNIQYF. The CDR3 DNA reads as TGTGCCAGCAGCCAGGTCACGACGAACATTCAGTACTTC.

This clonotype was observed a few times. The rearrangement joins TRBV29-1 to TRBJ2-1; the D is unclear. The CDR3 is made up of 12 amino acids. Germline V gene data show CDR1 as SQVTM and CDR2 as ANQGSEA. The germline V and J ends were trimmed by 5 bases and 0 bases, with 5 bases remaining between them. The chain's CDR3 is CSVRSSYNEQFF. The CDR3 DNA is TGCAGCGTTAGGAGCTCCTACAATGAGCAGTTCTTC.

The sample holds many counts of this clonotype. The V call is TRBV12-3 or TRBV12-4, the J call TRBJ2-1; 7 bases line up with TRBD2. The CDR3 consists of 14 residues. The V segment lost 7 bases and the J segment 1 base; nucleotides outside the gene matches: 4. The CDR3 protein is CASKRAGSYNEQFF. DNA for the CDR3: TGTGCCAGCAAAAGAGCGGGGTCCTACAATGAGCAGTTCTTC.

This chain uses TRBV20-1 with TRBJ2-2, with D hard to call. Germline V gives CDR1 DFQATT, CDR2 SNEGSKA (reference sequence). The CDR3 runs to 13 residues. V gave up 5 bases and J gave up 5 bases, with 12 bases separating them. The CDR3 bases are TGCAGTGCTGTAGGCGCGGTAACCGGGGAGCTGTTTTTT. It specifies CSAVGAVTGELFF.

This chain uses TRBV27 with TRBJ2-5, with 7 positions matching TRBD1. Germline lookup yields CDR1 MNHEY and CDR2 SMNVEV (reference sequence). V shed 8 bases and J 6 bases; nucleotides not matched to a gene: 12. CDR3 length: 14 residues. The CDR3 here is CASGYTGVVQTQYF. CDR3 in DNA: TGTGCCAGCGGTTACACAGGGGTAGTACAGACCCAGTACTTC.

CDR3 nucleotide sequence: TGTGCCAGCAGCTTGGTGGGGGTACAAGAGACCCAGTACTTC. This sequence encodes CASSLVGVQETQYF. J is TRBJ2-5 and V is TRBV5-8; D may be TRBD1 or TRBD2 (5 bases each). There are 14 residues in the CDR3. Germline V gene lookup returns CDR1 SGHTS and CDR2 YDEGEE. Deletions cut 0 bases from V and 2 bases from J, with 8 bases between. Variable domain in full (rest from reference TRBV5-8 and TRBJ2-5): EAGVTQSPTHLIKTRGQQATLRCSPISGHTSVYWYQQALGLGLQFLLWYDEGEERNRGNFPPRFSGRQFPNYSSELNVNALELEDSALYLCASSLVGVQETQYFGPGTRLLVL.

This clonotype was counted at least ten times. The rearrangement links TRBV7-2 to TRBJ2-7; TRBD2 agrees at 12 bases. CDR3 length: 17 amino acids. From germline, CDR1 is SGHTA and CDR2 FQGNSA. The J segment lost 5 bases and the V segment lost 5 bases, leaving 13 bases of the junction unmatched. CDR3 amino acids: CASSVRPGLAGINEQYF. The CDR3 nucleotides are TGTGCCAGCAGCGTGCGTCCAGGACTAGCGGGAATCAACGAGCAGTACTTC.

This clonotype was recorded at least ten times. V is TRBV29-1 and J is TRBJ2-5, with D hard to call. The CDR3 is 10 residues long. Germline-derived CDR1 and CDR2 are SQVTM and ANQGSEA. Trimming took 3 bases from V and 7 from J, leaving 6 bases between them. In DNA, the CDR3 is TGCAGCGTTGATAGAATGACCCAGTACTTC. It codes for CSVDRMTQYF.

This sequence joins TRBV6-6 and TRBJ2-1, with D perhaps matching TRBD2 (6 bases). The V gene's germline CDR1 is MNHNY and CDR2 SVGAGI (reference sequence). Trimming left V 8 bases short and J 0 bases short, with 14 bases between. This CDR3 region has 15 residues. Here the CDR3 reads CASGTSRRSYNEQFF. The CDR3 DNA reads as TGTGCCAGCGGAACTAGCCGACGCTCCTACAATGAGCAGTTCTTC.

This clonotype occurred a few times. The rearrangement links TRBV7-9 to TRBJ2-1, with TRBD2 as a possible D gene (6 bases). The CDR3 extends over 17 amino acids. V lost 5 bases, J lost 0 bases, and 17 bases lay in between. Germline V gene data show CDR1 as SEHNR and CDR2 as FQNEAQ (reference sequence). The CDR3, as DNA: TGTGCCAGCAGCCCTCGGTCGGGGGAGAGCTCCTACAATGAGCAGTTCTTC. Residues: CASSPRSGESSYNEQFF.

The V call is TRBV11-1, the J call TRBJ2-3; 13 bases match TRBD2. CDR3 length: 18 residues. After removal of 1 base from V and 9 bases from J, the junction contained 13 bases not matched to a gene. Germline assignment: CDR1 SGHAT and CDR2 FQDESV (reference sequence). The CDR3 here is CASSLDPPGLAGTRTQYF. CDR3 DNA: TGTGCCAGCAGCTTAGACCCCCCGGGACTAGCGGGGACAAGGACGCAGTATTTT.

The sample holds many counts of this clonotype. V usage is TRBV10-2 and J usage is TRBJ1-2, with 7 bases matching TRBD1. With 6 bases clipped from V and 8 bases from J, the junction kept 12 bases outside the gene matches. Germline lookup yields CDR1 WSHSY and CDR2 SAAADI. CDR3 length: 14 residues. As DNA, the CDR3 is TGCGCCAGCAGCCCCGCTAACAGGGGAGGAGGCTACACCTTC. It yields the protein CASSPANRGGGYTF.

This clonotype has a count of ten or more. V is TRBV7-2 and J is TRBJ1-5; 9 bases match TRBD1. CDR3 length: 15 residues. In germline, CDR1 is SGHTA, CDR2 FQGNSA. With 5 bases clipped from V and 3 bases from J, the junction kept 5 bases outside the gene matches. The DNA for the CDR3 is TGTGCCAGCAGCCCAGTACAGGGGGCCAATCAGCCCCAGCATTTT. Its translation is CASSPVQGANQPQHF.

In its sample, this clonotype was seen a few times. The chain uses TRBV28 and TRBJ2-6, with D unclear. The CDR3 has 13 residues. V lost 7 bases and J lost 0, with 4 bases in between. CDR1 and CDR2 from the germline V gene are MDHEN and SYDVKM. The CDR3 region has the DNA TGTGCCAGCACAGACTCTGGGGCCAACGTCCTGACTTTC. Translated, it gives CASTDSGANVLTF.

This clonotype appeared many times. This chain links TRBV15 with TRBJ1-1; TRBD1 matches 9 bases. The CDR3 contains 15 residues. CDR1 and CDR2 (germline): LNHNV, YYDKDF (reference sequence). Trimming removed 3 bases from V and 6 bases from J; junction bases left unmatched: 8. Written as DNA, the CDR3 is TGTGCCACCAGCAGTTGGACAGGGGCTCGGCCTGAAGCTTTCTTT. The encoded protein is CATSSWTGARPEAFF.

This clonotype was picked up many times. The chain has TRBV7-9 and TRBJ2-3, with 9 bases matching TRBD2. The junction had 9 bases not matched to a gene; V was cut back by 3 bases and J by 2 bases. This CDR3 spans 17 amino acids. Germline lookup yields CDR1 SEHNR and CDR2 FQNEAQ (reference sequence). This CDR3 is CASSFGVAGGPTDTQYF. DNA for the CDR3: TGTGCCAGCAGCTTCGGGGTGGCGGGAGGGCCCACAGATACGCAGTATTTT.

The sample holds many counts of this clonotype. V and J are TRBV6-6 and TRBJ2-7; tentatively, D is TRBD1 or TRBD2 (5 bases each). Deletions cut 6 bases from V and 6 bases from J, with 21 bases between. Germline lookup yields CDR1 MNHNY and CDR2 SVGAGI (reference sequence). This CDR3 has 15 amino acids. CDR3: CASSHEGQGGREQYF. The CDR3 DNA follows: TGTGCCAGCAGCCACGAGGGGCAAGGCGGACGCGAGCAGTACTTC.

This chain uses TRBV5-1 with TRBJ1-4, with D hard to call. CDR3 length: 15 residues. Trimming pared 4 bases from V and 2 bases from J, leaving 12 bases between. CDR1 SGHRS and CDR2 YFSETQ come from the germline V gene. CDR3 bases: TGCGCCAGCAGCCCGACGCCGTTCACTAATGAAAAACTGTTTTTT. Translating gives CASSPTPFTNEKLFF.

V and J are TRBV20-1 and TRBJ2-1; 7 bases are shared with TRBD2. CDR1 DFQATT and CDR2 SNEGSKA come from the germline V gene (reference sequence). CDR3 length: 15 amino acids. J lost 7 bases, V lost 5 bases, and 14 bases had no gene match. The CDR3 sequence is CSASGGLRAGNEQFF. CDR3 bases: TGCAGTGCTTCTGGGGGTTTACGAGCGGGAAATGAGCAGTTCTTC.

V is TRBV19 and J is TRBJ2-3, with D perhaps TRBD1 or TRBD2 (5 bases each). Germline assignment: CDR1 LNHDA and CDR2 SQIVND (reference sequence). The CDR3 is 14 residues long. Trimming shortened V by 5 bases and J by 5 bases, and 14 bases separated the two germline ends. The CDR3 DNA reads TGTGCCAGTAGTCGCTTGGGGGACGGAGATACGCAGTATTTT. It translates to CASSRLGDGDTQYF.

This clonotype was picked up many times. The CDR3 region is CSVAEGLASGELFF. CDR3 nucleotides: TGCAGCGTTGCTGAGGGTCTCGCCAGCGGGGAGCTGTTTTTT. The V gene is TRBV29-1, the J gene TRBJ2-2, with D perhaps TRBD2 (5 bases). Germline loops: CDR1 SQVTM, CDR2 ANQGSEA. The V and J ends lost 4 bases and 7 bases respectively, with 16 bases between them. The CDR3 length is 14 residues.

This clonotype was observed a few times. This sequence joins TRBV18 and TRBJ1-1, with D uncertain. The CDR3 runs 13 residues. Trimming left V 4 bases short and J 2 bases short, with 8 bases between. Germline V lookup: CDR1 KGHSH, CDR2 LQKENI. The DNA of the CDR3 is TGTGCCAGCTCACGGACTTCTAACACTGAAGCTTTCTTT. Translation gives CASSRTSNTEAFF.

This sequence joins TRBV30 and TRBJ2-3; D call uncertain. Germline assignment: CDR1 GTSNPN and CDR2 SVGIG (reference sequence). The V gene lost 4 bases and the J gene lost 5 bases, with 10 bases spanning the gap. This CDR3 comprises 12 residues. The CDR3 spells CAWTRERDTQYF. In DNA form, the CDR3 reads TGTGCCTGGACTAGGGAACGAGATACGCAGTATTTT.

This clonotype was counted between two and nine times. The J gene is TRBJ1-4, the V gene TRBV5-6; tentatively, D is TRBD1 (6 bases). Germline V lookup: CDR1 SGHDT, CDR2 YYEEEE. The CDR3 is 13 residues long. V was cut by 3 bases and J by 8 bases, with 11 bases left in between. The CDR3 is CASSYRVEEKLFF. The CDR3 nucleotides read TGTGCCAGCAGCTACAGGGTTGAAGAAAAACTGTTTTTT.